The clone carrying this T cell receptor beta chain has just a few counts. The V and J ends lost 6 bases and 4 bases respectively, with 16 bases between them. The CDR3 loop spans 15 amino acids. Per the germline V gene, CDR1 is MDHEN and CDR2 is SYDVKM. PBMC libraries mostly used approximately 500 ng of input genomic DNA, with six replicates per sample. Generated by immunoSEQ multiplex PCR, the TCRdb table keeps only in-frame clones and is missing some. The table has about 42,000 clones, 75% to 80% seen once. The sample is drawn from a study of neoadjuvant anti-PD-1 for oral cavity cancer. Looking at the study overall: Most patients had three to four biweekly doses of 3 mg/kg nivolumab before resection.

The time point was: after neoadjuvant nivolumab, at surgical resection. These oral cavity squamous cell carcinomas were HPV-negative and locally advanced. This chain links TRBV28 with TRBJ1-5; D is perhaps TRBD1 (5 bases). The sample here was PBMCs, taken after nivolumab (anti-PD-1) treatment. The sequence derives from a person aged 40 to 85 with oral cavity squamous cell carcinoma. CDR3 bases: TGTGCCAGCAGCCAACCGGGACGGCCGAATCAGCCCCAGCATTTT. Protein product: CASSQPGRPNQPQHF.